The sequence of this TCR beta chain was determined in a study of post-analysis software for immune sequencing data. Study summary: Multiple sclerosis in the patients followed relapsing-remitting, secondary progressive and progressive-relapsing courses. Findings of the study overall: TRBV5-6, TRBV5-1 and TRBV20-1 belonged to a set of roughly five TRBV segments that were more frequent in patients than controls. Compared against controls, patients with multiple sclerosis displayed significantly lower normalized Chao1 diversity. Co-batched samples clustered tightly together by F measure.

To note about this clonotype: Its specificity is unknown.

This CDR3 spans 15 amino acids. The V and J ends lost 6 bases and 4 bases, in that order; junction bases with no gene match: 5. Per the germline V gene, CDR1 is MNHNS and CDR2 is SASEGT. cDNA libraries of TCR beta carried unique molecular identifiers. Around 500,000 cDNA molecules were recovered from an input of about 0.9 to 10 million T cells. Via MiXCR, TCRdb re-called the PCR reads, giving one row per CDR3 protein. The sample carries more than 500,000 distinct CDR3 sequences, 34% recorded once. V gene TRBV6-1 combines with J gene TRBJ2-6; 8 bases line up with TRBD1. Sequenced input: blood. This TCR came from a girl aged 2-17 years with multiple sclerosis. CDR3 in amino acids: CASREDRAGANVLTF. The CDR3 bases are TGTGCCAGCAGAGAGGACAGGGCCGGGGCCAACGTCCTGACTTTC.